The 18 T cell receptor beta chains below come from one sample, sequenced in a study of cytomegalovirus exposure and HLA in healthy donors. Both 60 Vbeta primers and 13 Jbeta primers went into the PCR. The assay was immunoSEQ multiplex PCR, and TCRdb's table has in-frame clones only and misses some. The data contain roughly 110,000 clones, over 70% of them singletons. Sequences were obtained from PBMCs. The source of these receptors is a young man in good health and CMV-seronegative.

The J gene is TRBJ2-5, the V gene TRBV29-1, with 12 bases fitting TRBD2. The CDR3 sequence is 17 residues long. The germline CDR1 and CDR2 sequences are SQVTM and ANQGSEA. Trimming took 1 base from V and 2 from J; bases not matched to a gene: 8. Here the CDR3 reads CSVEGTSGTERQETQYF. The CDR3 DNA reads as TGCAGCGTTGAAGGGACTAGCGGGACGGAGCGACAAGAGACCCAGTACTTC.

The CDR3 region is CASTDRGWGKLFF. The CDR3 region has the DNA TGTGCCAGCACAGACAGGGGGTGGGGAAAACTGTTTTTT. The chain is built from TRBV28 and TRBJ1-4, with 9 bases fitting TRBD1. This CDR3 comprises 13 residues. Germline CDR1 MDHEN, CDR2 SYDVKM. The V and J ends lost 7 bases and 10 bases, in that order; junction bases with no gene match: 7.

V is TRBV29-1 and J is TRBJ1-3; TRBD1 might be the D (5 bases). V was shortened by 6 bases and J by 4 bases, with 19 bases between the two germline ends. Germline V gene sequence: CDR1 SQVTM, CDR2 ANQGSEA. CDR3 length equals 15 residues. The CDR3 spells CSVSLLLGPGNTIYF. The CDR3 DNA reads as TGCAGCGTATCCCTATTACTGGGGCCGGGAAACACCATATATTTT.

The chain has TRBV9 and TRBJ2-1, with TRBD2 matching over 9 bases. V was pared by 0 bases and J by 6 bases, with 10 bases of the junction left unmatched. The CDR3 is 17 residues long. Looked up from germline, CDR1 is SGDLS and CDR2 is YYNGEE. CDR3 nucleotides: TGTGCCAGCAGCGTAGAAGGCGGGGGGGACAGCCCCAATGAGCAGTTCTTC. Its protein product is CASSVEGGGDSPNEQFF.

The chain couples TRBV30 to TRBJ2-5; 7 bases line up with TRBD2. The CDR3 is 14 amino acids. Germline values: CDR1 GTSNPN, CDR2 SVGIG (reference sequence). Unmatched junction bases numbered 5, after V lost 1 base and J lost 3 bases. DNA for the CDR3: TGTGCCTGGAGTGAAGCCAGCGGGGAAGAGACCCAGTACTTC. It encodes CAWSEASGEETQYF.

This chain uses TRBV2 with TRBJ1-3, with 7 bases fitting TRBD1. Trimming took 6 bases from V and 5 from J; bases not matched to a gene: 4. Germline V gene lookup returns CDR1 SNHLY and CDR2 FYNNEI. CDR3 length: 13 residues. CDR3 sequence reads: CASSDRVRNTIYF. For the CDR3, the DNA is TGTGCCAGCAGCGACAGGGTTCGAAACACCATATATTTT.

The chain recombines TRBV28 with TRBJ1-1; the D is unclear. This CDR3 has 12 amino acids. Germline V CDR1 and CDR2: MDHEN, SYDVKM. V lost 5 bases and J lost 2, with 6 bases in between. The DNA of the CDR3 is TGTGCCAGCAGTCCTTATAACACTGAAGCTTTCTTT. It translates to CASSPYNTEAFF.

This clone has only one observation. The chain combines TRBV6-4 with TRBJ2-3; the D gene is possibly TRBD1 (5 bases). The CDR3 is 13 amino acids. Trimming stripped 3 bases from V and 5 bases from J, with 9 bases between. The germline CDR1 and CDR2 sequences are MRHNA and SNTAGT. The CDR3 sequence is CASSEVRGDTQYF. CDR3 nucleotides: TGTGCCAGCAGTGAGGTTAGGGGAGATACGCAGTATTTT.

This clone appeared many times. The rearrangement joins TRBV18 to TRBJ2-5, with D unclear. V shed 4 bases and J shed 7 bases, with 7 bases lying between them. Germline V gene lookup returns CDR1 KGHSH and CDR2 LQKENI. CDR3 length equals 11 residues. CDR3 in amino acids: CASSRYGTQYF. In DNA, the CDR3 is TGTGCCAGCTCACGGTACGGGACCCAGTACTTC.

This chain connects TRBV6-5 to TRBJ2-2; 11 positions agree with TRBD2. The trim removed 2 bases at V and 4 bases at J, leaving 3 bases unmatched. The germline V gene encodes CDR1 MNHEY and CDR2 SVGAGI. The CDR3 covers 16 residues. The CDR3 loop is CASSYTSGGPTGELFF. The CDR3 DNA follows: TGTGCCAGCAGTTACACTAGCGGGGGTCCCACCGGGGAGCTGTTTTTT.

The chain uses TRBV9 and TRBJ2-2, with 7 bases fitting TRBD1. Per the germline V gene, CDR1 is SGDLS and CDR2 is YYNGEE. The ends lost 3 bases at V and 5 bases at J; junction bases unmatched: 4. This CDR3 spans 14 amino acids. CDR3 DNA: TGTGCCAGCAGCGAGAGGGGGCAAACCGGGGAGCTGTTTTTT. Translated, it gives CASSERGQTGELFF.

This clone was recorded a few times. The chain couples TRBV18 to TRBJ2-5; TRBD1 aligns across 8 bases. CDR3 length equals 16 residues. The V segment lost 3 bases and the J segment 5 bases; nucleotides outside the gene matches: 11. Per the germline V gene, CDR1 is KGHSH and CDR2 is LQKENI. The DNA of the CDR3 is TGTGCCAGCTCACCTGGGGCAGGGGGCGCCGGGGAGACCCAGTACTTC. This encodes CASSPGAGGAGETQYF.

J is TRBJ2-3 and V is TRBV10-3, with 8 bases that match TRBD2. J was trimmed by 2 bases and V by 4 bases; bases with no gene match: 2. The CDR3 has 14 residues. Germline lookup yields CDR1 ENHRY and CDR2 SYGVKD. CDR3 bases: TGTGCCATCAGTGGAGCGGGAGACACAGATACGCAGTATTTT. Amino acids: CAISGAGDTDTQYF.

This clone occurred a few times. The chain couples TRBV4-1 to TRBJ2-5; 11 bases match TRBD2. Trimming took 0 bases from V and 1 from J; bases not matched to a gene: 4. Germline assignment: CDR1 MGHRA and CDR2 YSYEKL. This CDR3 spans 17 amino acids. The CDR3: CASSQDRSGRAQETQYF. In DNA form, the CDR3 reads TGCGCCAGCAGCCAAGATCGTAGCGGGAGGGCCCAAGAGACCCAGTACTTC.

This rearrangement joins TRBV13 to TRBJ2-2, with D hard to call. This CDR3 has 13 amino acids. Germline V gives CDR1 PRHDT, CDR2 FYEKMQ (reference sequence). The V end lost 0 bases, the J end lost 9 bases, and 8 bases lay between the germline ends. CDR3 coding DNA: TGTGCCAGCAGCTTAGGGTCGAGCCGGGAGCTGTTTTTT. Amino acid sequence: CASSLGSSRELFF.

This clone was seen a handful of times. The chain recombines TRBV2 with TRBJ2-5, with D perhaps TRBD1 (5 bases). Germline V gene lookup returns CDR1 SNHLY and CDR2 FYNNEI. This CDR3 spans 16 amino acids. The V and J ends lost 1 base and 0 bases respectively, with 12 bases between them. CDR3 residues: CASSEGARQYQETQYF. In nucleotides, the CDR3 is TGTGCCAGCAGTGAAGGGGCCAGACAGTACCAAGAGACCCAGTACTTC.

The chain links TRBV2 to TRBJ2-2, with 8 bases fitting TRBD2. CDR1 SNHLY and CDR2 FYNNEI come from the germline V gene. There are 15 residues in the CDR3. Trimming removed 4 bases from V and 6 bases from J; junction bases left unmatched: 7. The chain's CDR3 is CASSARAGVAGELFF. The CDR3 DNA reads TGTGCCAGCAGTGCTAGAGCGGGAGTCGCCGGGGAGCTGTTTTTT.

The chain couples TRBV28 to TRBJ2-3, with TRBD1 as a possible D gene (5 bases). Germline V gene sequence: CDR1 MDHEN, CDR2 SYDVKM. The CDR3 runs 14 residues. V lost 1 base and J lost 1, with 6 bases in between. The CDR3 reads CASSLLGGTDTQYF. The CDR3, as DNA: TGTGCCAGCAGTTTATTAGGGGGCACAGATACGCAGTATTTT. The full variable domain, in which reference TRBV28 and TRBJ2-3 provide the parts outside the CDR3, is DVKVTQSSRYLVKRTGEKVFLECVQDMDHENMFWYRQDPGLGLRLIYFSYDVKMKEKGDIPEGYSVSREKKERFSLILESASTNQTSMYLCASSLLGGTDTQYFGPGTRLTVL.